This TCR beta chain stems from a study of blood T cell repertoires in COVID-19. Cohort allocation depended upon clinical history that participants reported. Two negative PCRs, clearance, or symptom resolution had been documented for recovered Cohort 3 donors. Under the authors' procedure: Reference gene primer amplification gave estimated nucleated cell counts. Here immunoSEQ multiplex PCR was the method, and the copy in TCRdb shows in-frame clones only, minus some. That table gives V, J and clone size, and the DNA gave D and trimming. This sample yields around 480,000 clones, of which about nine tenths are seen a single time; roughly 0.72% belongs to the top ten. Germline V gene lookup returns CDR1 SNHLY and CDR2 FYNNEI. The CDR3 loop spans 15 amino acids. On this clone itself: At one of its ends the junction is not consistent with the germline gene, which may arise from a read error.

This sequence was found in a woman aged 18-30 years who had recovered from COVID-19. The chain carries TRBV2 and TRBJ2-4; 11 nucleotides match TRBD2. The specimen sequenced was PBMCs or T cells enriched from blood (not recorded which). CDR3 DNA sequence: TGTGCCAGCAGTGAAGAGGGGATAGCGGGGGGGTTGCTAACCTTC. The encoded protein is CASSEEGIAGGLLTF.